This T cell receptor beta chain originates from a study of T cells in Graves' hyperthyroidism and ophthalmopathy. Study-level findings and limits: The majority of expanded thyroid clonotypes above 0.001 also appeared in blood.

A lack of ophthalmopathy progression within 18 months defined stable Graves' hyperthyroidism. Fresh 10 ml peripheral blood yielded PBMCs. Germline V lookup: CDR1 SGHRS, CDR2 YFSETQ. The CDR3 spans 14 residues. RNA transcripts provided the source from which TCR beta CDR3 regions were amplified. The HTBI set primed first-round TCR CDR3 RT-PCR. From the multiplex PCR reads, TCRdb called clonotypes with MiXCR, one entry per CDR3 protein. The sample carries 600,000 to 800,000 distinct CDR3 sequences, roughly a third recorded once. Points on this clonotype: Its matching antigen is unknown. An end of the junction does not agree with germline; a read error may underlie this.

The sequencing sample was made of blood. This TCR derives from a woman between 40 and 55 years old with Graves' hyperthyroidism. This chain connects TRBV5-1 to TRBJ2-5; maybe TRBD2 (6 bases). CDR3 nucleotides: TGCGCCAGCAGCTCCCCTAGCGTACAAGAGACCCGGTACTTC. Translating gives CASSSPSVQETRYF. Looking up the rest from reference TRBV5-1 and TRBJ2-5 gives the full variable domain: KAGVTQTPRYLIKTRGQQVTLSCSPISGHRSVSWYQQTPGQGLQFLFEYFSETQRNKGNFPGRFSGRQFSNSRSEMNVSTLELGDSALYLCASSSPSVQETRYFGPGTRLLVL.